A single sample is the source of the 8 T cell receptor beta chains below, sequenced in a study of early T cells in non-severe SARS-CoV-2 infection. TCRdb re-derived calls from the 5' RACE reads in MiXCR, one entry per CDR3 protein. The table includes roughly 52,000 distinct CDR3 sequences, just over 8% detected once. The sample was whole blood. The receptor set was obtained from an adult who was a healthcare worker with PCR-confirmed SARS-CoV-2 infection or an uninfected control (not recorded which).

This clonotype was seen only a few times. This chain connects TRBV20-1 to TRBJ2-3, with 8 bases fitting TRBD1. Trimming cost V 1 base and J 5 bases; bases outside gene matches: 8. Germline assignment: CDR1 DFQATT and CDR2 SNEGSKA (reference sequence). The CDR3 is made up of 15 amino acids. The CDR3 DNA follows: TGCAGTGCTAGAGGGCGGACAGGGAATAGAGATACGCAGTATTTT. Translation gives CSARGRTGNRDTQYF.

This clonotype was detected only a few times. The DNA for the CDR3 is TGCAGCGCCCAGGCTAGGACAGGGAACTATGGCTACACCTTC. It is translated as CSAQARTGNYGYTF. This rearrangement joins TRBV29-1 to TRBJ1-2; 8 nucleotides agree with TRBD1. Germline V gene sequence: CDR1 SQVTM, CDR2 ANQGSEA. The CDR3 is made up of 14 amino acids. Trimming cost V 7 bases and J 2 bases; bases outside gene matches: 9.

The CDR3: CASSLTSGGVEQYF. Here the CDR3 DNA reads TGTGCCAGCAGTTTAACTAGCGGGGGGGTCGAGCAGTACTTC. The chain recombines TRBV27 with TRBJ2-7, with 13 bases that match TRBD2. CDR3 size: 14 residues. V lost 2 bases and J lost 6; bases outside the gene matches: 1. Looked up from germline, CDR1 is MNHEY and CDR2 is SMNVEV (reference sequence).

This clonotype counts as medium-sized. The chain employs TRBV6-2 or TRBV6-3 and TRBJ2-3; 16 bases fit TRBD2. The CDR3 length is 17 residues. Germline CDR1 is MNHEY and CDR2 is SVGEGT. The trim removed 6 bases at V and 2 bases at J, leaving 5 bases unmatched. The DNA for the CDR3 is TGTGCCAGCAGGCCGGGACTAGCGGGAGGGATCACAGATACGCAGTATTTT. Its translation is CASRPGLAGGITDTQYF.

The chain has TRBV11-2 and TRBJ1-2, with D tentatively TRBD1 (5 bases). The CDR3 consists of 14 residues. V was pared by 3 bases and J by 4 bases, with 12 bases between. The germline V gene has CDR1 SGHAT and CDR2 FQNNGV. In DNA, the CDR3 is TGTGCCAGCAGCTTGGCCCCAGGGAGCTATGGCTACACCTTC. It codes for CASSLAPGSYGYTF. The full variable domain, rest sourced from reference TRBV11-2 and TRBJ1-2, is EAGVAQSPRYKIIEKRQSVAFWCNPISGHATLYWYQQILGQGPKLLIQFQNNGVVDDSQLPKDRFSAERLKGVDSTLKIQPAKLEDSAVYLCASSLAPGSYGYTFGSGTRLTVV.

The chain links TRBV27 to TRBJ2-7, with 10 nucleotides matching TRBD1. This CDR3 has 14 residues. The germline CDR1 and CDR2 sequences are MNHEY and SMNVEV (reference sequence). The junction had 5 bases not matched to a gene; V was cut back by 6 bases and J by 3 bases. CDR3 sequence: CASRRQGASYEQYF. In nucleotides, the CDR3 is TGTGCCAGCAGAAGACAGGGGGCAAGCTACGAGCAGTACTTC.

This clonotype occurred many times. This chain connects TRBV27 to TRBJ2-2, with D perhaps TRBD1 (5 bases). V lost 3 bases, J lost 4 bases, and 12 bases lay in between. In germline, CDR1 is MNHEY, CDR2 SMNVEV (reference sequence). The CDR3 totals 15 residues. CDR3 in DNA: TGTGCCAGCAGTTTCGGGCTACAGGTCACCGGGGAGCTGTTTTTT. Translation gives CASSFGLQVTGELFF.

The J gene is TRBJ2-3, the V gene TRBV5-1, with D perhaps TRBD2 (6 bases). This CDR3 contains 14 residues. The V end lost 4 bases, the J end lost 4 bases, and 13 bases lay between the germline ends. The germline CDR1 and CDR2 sequences are SGHRS and YFSETQ. CDR3 in amino acids: CASSIGPGADTQYF. As DNA, the CDR3 is TGCGCCAGCAGCATTGGACCGGGGGCAGATACGCAGTATTTT.